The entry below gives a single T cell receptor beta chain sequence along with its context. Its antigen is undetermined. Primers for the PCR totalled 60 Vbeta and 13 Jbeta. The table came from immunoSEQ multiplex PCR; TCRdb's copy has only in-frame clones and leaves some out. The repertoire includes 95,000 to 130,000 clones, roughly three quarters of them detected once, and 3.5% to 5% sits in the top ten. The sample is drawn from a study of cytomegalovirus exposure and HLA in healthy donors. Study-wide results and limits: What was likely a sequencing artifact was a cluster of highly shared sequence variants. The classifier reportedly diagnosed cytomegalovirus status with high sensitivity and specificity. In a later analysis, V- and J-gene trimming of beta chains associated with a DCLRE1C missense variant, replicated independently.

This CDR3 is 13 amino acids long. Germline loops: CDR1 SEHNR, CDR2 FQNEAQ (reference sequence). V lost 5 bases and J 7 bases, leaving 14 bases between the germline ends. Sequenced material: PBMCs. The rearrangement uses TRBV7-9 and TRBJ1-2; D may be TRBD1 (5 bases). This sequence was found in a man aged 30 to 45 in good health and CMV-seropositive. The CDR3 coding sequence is TGTGCCAGCAGCCAACAGGAGGGATCTGGCTACACCTTC. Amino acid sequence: CASSQQEGSGYTF.